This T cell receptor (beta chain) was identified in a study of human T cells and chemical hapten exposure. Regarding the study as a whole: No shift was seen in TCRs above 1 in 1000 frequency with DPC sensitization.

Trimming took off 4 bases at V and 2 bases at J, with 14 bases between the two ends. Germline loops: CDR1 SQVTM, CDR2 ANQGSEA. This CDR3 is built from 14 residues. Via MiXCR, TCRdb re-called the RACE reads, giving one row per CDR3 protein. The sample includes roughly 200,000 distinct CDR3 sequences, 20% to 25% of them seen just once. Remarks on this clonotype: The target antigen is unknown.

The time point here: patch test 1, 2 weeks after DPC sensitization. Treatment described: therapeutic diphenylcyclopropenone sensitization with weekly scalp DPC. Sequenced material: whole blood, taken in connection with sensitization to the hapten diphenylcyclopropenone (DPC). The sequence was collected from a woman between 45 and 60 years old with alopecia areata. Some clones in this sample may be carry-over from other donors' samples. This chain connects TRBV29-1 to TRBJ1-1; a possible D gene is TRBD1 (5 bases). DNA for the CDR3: TGCAGCGTTGTCAGGCAGGGAAGAAACACTGAAGCTTTCTTT. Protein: CSVVRQGRNTEAFF.